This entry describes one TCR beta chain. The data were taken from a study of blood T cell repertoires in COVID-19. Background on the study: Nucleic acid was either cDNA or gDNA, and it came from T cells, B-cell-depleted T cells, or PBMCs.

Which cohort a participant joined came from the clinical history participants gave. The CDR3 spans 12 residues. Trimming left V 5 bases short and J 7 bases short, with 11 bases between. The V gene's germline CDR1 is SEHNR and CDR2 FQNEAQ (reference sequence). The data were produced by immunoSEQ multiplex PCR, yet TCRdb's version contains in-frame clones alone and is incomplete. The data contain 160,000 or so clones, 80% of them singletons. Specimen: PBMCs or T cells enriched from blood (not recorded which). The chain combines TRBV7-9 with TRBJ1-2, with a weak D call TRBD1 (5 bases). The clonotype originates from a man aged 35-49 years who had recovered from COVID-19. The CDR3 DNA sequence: TGTGCCAGCAGCCCCGGGGGGTCTGGCTACACCTTC. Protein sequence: CASSPGGSGYTF.